The rows below give T cell receptor beta chains drawn from one sample of a study of blood T cell repertoires in COVID-19. Method: immunoSEQ multiplex PCR; TCRdb's copy keeps in-frame clones and lacks some. The sample consists of about 480,000 clones, around 85% of them appearing once. Sequenced: PBMCs or T cells enriched from blood (not recorded which). These receptor sequences come from a woman aged 60-75 years who had recovered from COVID-19. CDR3s include the opening cysteine and the closing phenylalanine or tryptophan. The order of the fields is CDR3 protein, CDR3 DNA, J gene, V gene, D gene, clone size. The D gene is left open where the match is weak. Some rows mark clone size as missing; the rest say once, few, many or name a class of expanded clone.

CASSRGGISTDTQYF TGTGCCAGCTCACGCGGTGGAATTAGCACAGATACGCAGTATTTT TRBJ2-3 TRBV18 - once
CASSPIFEGLAKNIQYF TGCGCCAGCAGCCCAATCTTCGAGGGCCTAGCCAAAAACATTCAGTACTTC TRBJ2-4 TRBV4-1 - -
CASSSQGGGNQPQHF TGCGCCAGCAGTTCCCAGGGAGGGGGCAATCAGCCCCAGCATTTT TRBJ1-5 TRBV10-2 - -
CASSLTNEQFF TGTGCCAGCAGCTTGACTAATGAGCAGTTCTTC TRBJ2-1 TRBV5-8 - -
CASSLLGGGNQPQHF TGTGCCAGCAGTCTCTTAGGGGGCGGGAATCAGCCCCAGCATTTT TRBJ1-5 TRBV6-5 TRBD1 large
CAVQGAGTEAFF TGTGCCGTTCAGGGGGCTGGCACTGAAGCTTTCTTT TRBJ1-1 TRBV10-3 TRBD1 -
CASSFDRPNSGNTIYF TGTGCCAGCAGCTTCGACAGGCCAAACTCTGGAAACACCATATATTTT TRBJ1-3 TRBV7-2 - few
CASSSQGGEKLFF TGTGCCAGTAGTAGCCAGGGAGGTGAAAAACTGTTTTTT TRBJ1-4 TRBV19 - -
CASSLAGQRYNSPLHF TGCGCCAGCAGCTTGGCCGGCCAGCGATATAATTCACCCCTCCACTTT TRBJ1-6 TRBV5-1 - -
CASSGFKDRGPSYEQYF TGTGCCAGCAGTGGGTTTAAGGACAGGGGGCCGTCCTACGAGCAGTACTTC TRBJ2-7 TRBV6-1 TRBD1 -
CASSLGPLTSRNGNTIYF TGCGCCAGCAGCTTGGGGCCCCTGACGTCGCGGAATGGAAACACCATATATTTT TRBJ1-3 TRBV5-1 - -
CASSTLTGAGQPQHF TGTGCCAGTAGTACCCTGACAGGGGCCGGTCAGCCCCAGCATTTT TRBJ1-5 TRBV19 TRBD1 -
CASSRTNGGTPLHF TGTGCCAGCAGCCGAACGAACGGTGGTACCCCCCTCCACTTT TRBJ1-6 TRBV6-5 - once
CASSIVAGGPGDEQFF TGTGCCAGTAGTATAGTGGCGGGGGGGCCAGGAGATGAGCAGTTCTTC TRBJ2-1 TRBV19 TRBD2 -